Presented here are 17 T cell receptor beta chains from one specimen sequenced in a study of blood T cells in healthy people across ages. A second PCR, run for about 7 to 11 cycles, used a sample-barcoded 5' primer plus a J-beta primer mix. TCRdb processed the 5' RACE reads anew with MiXCR; each CDR3 protein has one entry. The table has around 580,000 distinct CDR3 sequences, 40% to 50% seen once. Sequencing input: blood. The receptors stem from an elderly man in good health.

This clonotype appeared a single time. This chain uses TRBV27 with TRBJ1-1, with no clear D. Germline V gives CDR1 MNHEY, CDR2 SMNVEV (reference sequence). The CDR3 contains 15 residues. V lost 6 bases to trimming and J lost 0 bases, with 14 bases between them. CDR3 nucleotides: TGTGCCAGCAGCCCCCAGGTCCCTCTGAACACTGAAGCTTTCTTT. Translated: CASSPQVPLNTEAFF.

The V call is TRBV9, the J call TRBJ2-1, with TRBD1 matching over 7 bases. In germline, CDR1 is SGDLS, CDR2 YYNGEE. This CDR3 comprises 14 residues. The V and J ends lost 4 bases and 5 bases, in that order; junction bases with no gene match: 6. This CDR3 is CASSRNGQDNEQFF. Here the CDR3 DNA reads TGTGCCAGCAGCCGAAATGGACAGGACAATGAGCAGTTCTTC.

This CDR3 reads CASSSSTGLRRGGEKLFF. DNA for the CDR3: TGTGCCAGCAGTTCTTCCACAGGGTTGAGACGCGGTGGGGAAAAACTGTTTTTT. V is TRBV28 and J is TRBJ1-4, with D possibly matching TRBD1 (6 bases). Germline V lookup: CDR1 MDHEN, CDR2 SYDVKM. The CDR3 extends over 18 amino acids. The V end lost 4 bases, the J end lost 8 bases, and 26 bases lay between the germline ends.

The V call is TRBV20-1, the J call TRBJ2-7; 10 nucleotides agree with TRBD2. Germline lookup yields CDR1 DFQATT and CDR2 SNEGSKA (reference sequence). Trimming at V came to 3 bases and at J to 3 bases, leaving 5 bases not matched to a gene. CDR3 length: 14 amino acids. DNA of the CDR3: TGCAGTGCTAGGGGACTAGCGAAAAGCTACGAGCAGTACTTC. Translated: CSARGLAKSYEQYF.

The rearrangement uses TRBV6-6 and TRBJ1-1; no definite D call. Germline assignment: CDR1 MNHNY and CDR2 SVGAGI (reference sequence). The germline V and J ends were trimmed by 2 bases and 0 bases, with 7 bases remaining between them. The CDR3 has 14 residues. CDR3 in amino acids: CASSYLRMNTEAFF. The CDR3 DNA reads TGTGCCAGCAGTTACCTCCGGATGAACACTGAAGCTTTCTTT.

The genes are TRBV30 and TRBJ1-1; D is perhaps TRBD1 (5 bases). Trimming cost V 3 bases and J 7 bases, with 18 bases left between them. CDR3 size: 14 residues. Germline V lookup: CDR1 GTSNPN, CDR2 SVGIG (reference sequence). CDR3 amino acids: CAWSNNAEGNEAFF. In DNA, the CDR3 is TGTGCCTGGAGCAACAACGCCGAGGGGAATGAAGCTTTCTTT.

The chain combines TRBV6-6 with TRBJ2-4; 8 positions match TRBD1. The J call may not be correct, given that the DNA end is closer to TRBJ2-7. The CDR3 is 15 residues long. Per the germline V gene, CDR1 is MNHNY and CDR2 is SVGAGI (reference sequence). The DNA of the CDR3 is TGTGCCAGCAGTTACCCTGGACAGGGTGGCTACGAGCAGTACTTC. Translation gives CASSYPGQGGYEQYF.

This clonotype was observed once. The rearrangement uses TRBV20-1 and TRBJ2-3, with D perhaps matching TRBD2 (5 bases). The germline V gene encodes CDR1 DFQATT and CDR2 SNEGSKA (reference sequence). Trimming pared 0 bases from V and 2 bases from J, leaving 9 bases between. The CDR3 consists of 14 residues. The CDR3 is CSAREPGNTDTQYF. CDR3 nucleotide sequence: TGCAGTGCTAGAGAACCGGGAAACACAGATACGCAGTATTTT.

The chain employs TRBV20-1 and TRBJ2-6; 9 bases line up with TRBD1. Germline V gene lookup returns CDR1 DFQATT and CDR2 SNEGSKA (reference sequence). Unmatched junction bases numbered 5, after V lost 5 bases and J lost 0 bases. This CDR3 region has 16 residues. The CDR3, as DNA: TGCAGTGCTTTGACAGGGGGTAACTCTGGGGCCAACGTCCTGACTTTC. Its translation is CSALTGGNSGANVLTF.

This clonotype was counted between two and nine times. An end of the junction differs from the germline gene, which may be a read error. This chain links TRBV6-1 with TRBJ1-2; D unclear. CDR3 length: 13 amino acids. The germline gives CDR1 MNHNS, CDR2 SASEGT. DNA of the CDR3: TGTGCCAGCAGCGAAGGTCTGGGGAGTGGCTACACCTTC. Translated, it gives CASSEGLGSGYTF.

This sequence joins TRBV3-1 and TRBJ2-1, with 12 bases fitting TRBD2. This CDR3 contains 18 residues. Germline V CDR1 and CDR2: LGHDT, YNNKEL (reference sequence). The J segment lost 10 bases and the V segment lost 2 bases, leaving 15 bases of the junction unmatched. The CDR3 coding sequence is TGTGCCAGCAGCCAATTCCTCGTGGCTAGCGGGAGGGCCTGGGAGCAGTTCTTC. Amino acid sequence: CASSQFLVASGRAWEQFF.

This clonotype was seen a handful of times. The V and J genes are TRBV9 and TRBJ2-2, with 11 bases fitting TRBD2. V shed 3 bases, J shed 1 base, and the junction held 2 bases outside the gene matches. Germline CDR1 SGDLS, CDR2 YYNGEE. The CDR3 sequence is 16 residues long. Here the CDR3 DNA reads TGTGCCAGCAGCGCTACTAGCGGGGGGAACACCGGGGAGCTGTTTTTT. Translating it yields CASSATSGGNTGELFF.

This clonotype was counted ten times or more. This chain connects TRBV28 to TRBJ1-2, with TRBD1 as a possible D gene (6 bases). Per germline, CDR1 MDHEN and CDR2 SYDVKM. The CDR3 totals 16 residues. Trimming stripped 3 bases from V and 5 bases from J, with 19 bases between. The DNA for the CDR3 is TGTGCCAGCAGTTTCATGGGGGGGCGACGAGGGTATGGCTACACCTTC. Amino acid sequence: CASSFMGGRRGYGYTF.

V usage is TRBV6-1 and J usage is TRBJ1-1; D unclear. CDR3 length: 16 amino acids. In germline, CDR1 is MNHNS, CDR2 SASEGT. V was trimmed by 0 bases and J by 4 bases, leaving 15 bases between them. In DNA form, the CDR3 reads TGTGCCAGCAGTGAAGCCCCCATAAACACCGCCACTGAAGCTTTCTTT. This gives the protein CASSEAPINTATEAFF.

The chain has TRBV3-1 and TRBJ2-1, with a tentative D call TRBD1 (5 bases). Germline V lookup: CDR1 LGHDT, CDR2 YNNKEL (reference sequence). Trimming removed 0 bases at V and 7 bases at J, with 19 bases between. CDR3 length equals 17 residues. The CDR3 DNA sequence: TGTGCCAGCAGCCAAGAGGTGGGGCCCGGTAGGATAAATGAGCAGTTCTTC. It encodes CASSQEVGPGRINEQFF.

This clonotype was observed a handful of times. The V and J genes are TRBV27 and TRBJ2-1; the D gene could be TRBD1 or TRBD2 (5 bases each). The V gene lost 6 bases and the J gene lost 9 bases, with 18 bases spanning the gap. From germline, CDR1 is MNHEY and CDR2 SMNVEV (reference sequence). The CDR3 runs 14 residues. CDR3 sequence: CASSGARGAGEQFF. The DNA for the CDR3 is TGTGCCAGCAGCGGCGCCCGGGGCGCGGGTGAGCAGTTCTTC.

This clonotype was seen repeatedly, ten times or more. The chain joins TRBV20-1 to TRBJ2-3, with no clear D. The CDR3 spans 10 residues. The V gene's germline CDR1 is DFQATT and CDR2 SNEGSKA (reference sequence). In DNA form, the CDR3 reads TGCAGCCCCTTTCTGAATACGCAGTATTTT. Encoded protein: CSPFLNTQYF.